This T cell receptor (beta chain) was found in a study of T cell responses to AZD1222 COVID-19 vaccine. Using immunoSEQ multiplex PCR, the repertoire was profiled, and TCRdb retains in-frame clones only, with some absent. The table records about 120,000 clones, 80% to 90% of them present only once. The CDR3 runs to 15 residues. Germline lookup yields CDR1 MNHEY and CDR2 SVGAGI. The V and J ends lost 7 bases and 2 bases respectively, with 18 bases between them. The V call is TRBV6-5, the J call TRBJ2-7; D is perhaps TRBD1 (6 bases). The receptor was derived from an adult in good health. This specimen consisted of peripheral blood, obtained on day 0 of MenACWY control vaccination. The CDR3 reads CASILTASGAYEQYF. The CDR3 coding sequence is TGTGCCAGCATTCTTACCGCGTCAGGGGCCTACGAGCAGTACTTC.